These 19 T cell receptor beta chains originate from one sample sequenced in a study of radiotherapy plus CTLA-4 blockade in lung cancer. Produced via immunoSEQ multiplex PCR; TCRdb's table is partial and in-frame only. The table records some 60,000 clones, 70% to 80% of them present only once. The source material was peripheral blood, sampled from a patient treated with radiotherapy plus ipilimumab. These receptors were obtained from a human donor with non-small cell lung cancer who had a complete response to radiotherapy plus ipilimumab.

CDR3 sequence reads: CASSPSGGGTDTQYF. DNA of the CDR3: TGTGCCAGCTCACCAAGCGGGGGCGGGACAGATACGCAGTATTTT. This chain joins TRBV18 and TRBJ2-3, with 8 nucleotides matching TRBD2. This CDR3 is built from 15 residues. The trim removed 2 bases at V and 3 bases at J, leaving 4 bases unmatched. The V gene's germline CDR1 is KGHSH and CDR2 LQKENI.

The rearrangement links TRBV19 to TRBJ2-3; possible D gene TRBD2, 6 bases. The CDR3 extends over 14 amino acids. Trimming cost V 10 bases and J 0 bases, with 14 bases left between them. CDR1 is LNHDA, CDR2 SQIVND, per germline (reference sequence). This chain's CDR3 is CATTSTSSTDTQYF. In nucleotides, the CDR3 is TGTGCCACAACTAGCACCTCGAGCACAGATACGCAGTATTTT.

This clone ranks as medium-sized. This CDR3 is also generated by other DNA sequences in the sample. The CDR3 reads CASRGTGYEQYF. The CDR3 DNA reads TGTGCCAGCCGAGGCACAGGCTACGAGCAGTACTTC. The V gene is TRBV7-9, the J gene TRBJ2-7, with D tentatively TRBD1 (5 bases). The length of the CDR3 is 12 residues. Per germline, CDR1 SEHNR and CDR2 FQNEAQ (reference sequence). V dropped 8 bases and J dropped 3 bases, with 11 bases sitting between them.

The chain employs TRBV29-1 and TRBJ2-3; 7 bases are shared with TRBD2. From germline, CDR1 is SQVTM and CDR2 ANQGSEA. Germline trimming cut 7 bases from V and 0 bases from J; bases unmatched to any gene: 13. The CDR3 contains 16 residues. CDR3 DNA: TGCAGCGGAAAAAGATCCAGCGGGACTAGCACAGATACGCAGTATTTT. Protein sequence: CSGKRSSGTSTDTQYF.

The chain's CDR3 is CAWSGTGGNQPQHF. Here the CDR3 DNA reads TGTGCCTGGAGTGGGACAGGGGGCAATCAGCCCCAGCATTTT. J is TRBJ1-5 and V is TRBV30; TRBD1 matches 9 bases. Germline V gene sequence: CDR1 GTSNPN, CDR2 SVGIG (reference sequence). J lost 2 bases, V lost 1 base, and 0 bases had no gene match. The CDR3 is 14 residues long. Full variable domain (rest looked up from reference TRBV30 and TRBJ1-5): SQTIHQWPATLVQPVGSPLSLECTVEGTSNPNLYWYRQAAGRGLQLLFYSVGIGQISSEVPQNLSASRPQDRQFILSSKKLLLSDSGFYLCAWSGTGGNQPQHFGDGTRLSIL.

The chain is built from TRBV7-2 and TRBJ2-5; a possible D gene is TRBD1 (5 bases). From germline, CDR1 is SGHTA and CDR2 FQGNSA. V lost 1 base to trimming and J lost 2 bases, with 5 bases between them. The CDR3 consists of 13 residues. The DNA for the CDR3 is TGTGCCAGCAGCTTAGGGACACAAGAGACCCAGTACTTC. Protein sequence: CASSLGTQETQYF.

V usage is TRBV19 and J usage is TRBJ2-6; the D gene is possibly TRBD1 (5 bases). CDR1 and CDR2 (germline): LNHDA, SQIVND (reference sequence). The V end was cut by 1 base, the J end by 4 bases, with 11 bases between. The CDR3 has 16 amino acids. The CDR3 coding sequence is TGTGCCAGTAGTATAGGATCAGGGTCCGGGGCCAACGTCCTGACTTTC. This gives the protein CASSIGSGSGANVLTF.

This clone has only a few counts. The chain employs TRBV7-9 and TRBJ2-3; 10 bases agree with TRBD1. Trimming cost V 3 bases and J 2 bases; bases outside gene matches: 5. Germline V lookup: CDR1 SEHNR, CDR2 FQNEAQ (reference sequence). The CDR3 runs 16 residues. CDR3 sequence reads: CASSFLDRGNTDTQYF. In DNA form, the CDR3 reads TGTGCCAGCAGCTTTCTGGACAGGGGGAACACAGATACGCAGTATTTT.

This rearrangement joins TRBV7-2 to TRBJ1-2, with 10 bases identical to TRBD1. CDR3 size: 18 residues. Germline V CDR1 and CDR2: SGHTA, FQGNSA. The J segment lost 4 bases and the V segment lost 2 bases, leaving 13 bases of the junction unmatched. The CDR3 DNA follows: TGTGCCAGCAGCTTACCTGTTGGGACAGGGGATTGGGGCTATGGCTACACCTTC. It translates to CASSLPVGTGDWGYGYTF.

The V and J genes are TRBV10-3 and TRBJ2-2; a weak D match, TRBD1 (5 bases). Trimming stripped 2 bases from V and 6 bases from J, with 16 bases between. Germline assignment: CDR1 ENHRY and CDR2 SYGVKD. The CDR3 has 16 residues. The CDR3 DNA reads TGTGCCATCAGTGAGCGTGGTACACCCAGGGCCGGGGAGCTGTTTTTT. Its protein is CAISERGTPRAGELFF.

On this clone: Other DNA sequences in the same sample also yield this CDR3. The chain couples TRBV19 to TRBJ1-1; TRBD1 agrees at 7 bases. CDR1 is LNHDA, CDR2 SQIVND, per germline (reference sequence). V shed 5 bases, J shed 1 base, and the junction held 4 bases outside the gene matches. The CDR3 length is 14 residues. CDR3 residues: CASSPGQRNTEAFF. For the CDR3, the DNA is TGTGCCAGTAGTCCGGGACAGCGGAACACTGAAGCTTTCTTT.

In DNA form, the CDR3 reads TGTGCCAGCAGCGGCGGACAGAACTCCTACGAGCAGTACTTC. Translated, it gives CASSGGQNSYEQYF. V gene TRBV9 combines with J gene TRBJ2-7, with D perhaps TRBD1 (6 bases). The CDR3 extends over 14 amino acids. Trimming pared 3 bases from V and 0 bases from J, leaving 10 bases between. The germline V gene has CDR1 SGDLS and CDR2 YYNGEE.

This clone was seen more than once but under ten times. This rearrangement joins TRBV19 to TRBJ1-2, with TRBD1 matching over 8 bases. Germline CDR1 reads LNHDA; CDR2 reads SQIVND (reference sequence). CDR3 size: 12 residues. V trimming: 9 bases; J trimming: 5 bases; junction bases outside the gene matches: 5. The CDR3 region is CASEGQGYGYTF. CDR3 DNA: TGTGCCAGCGAAGGACAGGGATATGGCTACACCTTC. Complete variable domain (other parts from reference TRBV19 and TRBJ1-2): DGGITQSPKYLFRKEGQNVTLSCEQNLNHDAMYWYRQDPGQGLRLIYYSQIVNDFQKGDIAEGYSVSREKKESFPLTVTSAQKNPTAFYLCASEGQGYGYTFGSGTRLTVV.

This clone was counted a single time. Here the CDR3 reads CASSPVTMGRNTGELFF. CDR3 coding DNA: TGCGCCAGCAGCCCCGTTACGATGGGGAGAAACACCGGGGAGCTGTTTTTT. The J gene is TRBJ2-2, the V gene TRBV5-1; D possibly corresponds to TRBD2 (5 bases). The CDR3 contains 17 residues. CDR1 SGHRS and CDR2 YFSETQ come from the germline V gene. V was cut by 4 bases and J by 2 bases, with 18 bases left in between.

This clone has more than one count but fewer than ten. This rearrangement joins TRBV7-2 to TRBJ1-5, with D tentatively TRBD1 (5 bases). The CDR3 consists of 14 residues. V was pared by 4 bases and J by 3 bases, with 10 bases between. CDR1 is SGHTA, CDR2 FQGNSA, per germline. The CDR3 coding sequence is TGTGCCAGCAGCTATGACAGTAACAATCAGCCCCAGCATTTT. Amino acids: CASSYDSNNQPQHF.

This clone was picked up one time. CDR3 DNA sequence: TGTGCCAGCAGCTTATACAGGAACGGTGGTGAAGCTTTCTTT. Its translation is CASSLYRNGGEAFF. V usage is TRBV7-2 and J usage is TRBJ1-1; D might be TRBD1 (5 bases). CDR1 and CDR2 from the germline V gene are SGHTA and FQGNSA. The CDR3 length is 14 residues. The ends were cut back, 2 bases at V and 7 bases at J, with 14 bases in the middle.

This clone was detected a few times. The chain links TRBV19 to TRBJ1-3, with TRBD1 matching 9 bases. V lost 4 bases and J lost 0; bases outside the gene matches: 19. Per the germline V gene, CDR1 is LNHDA and CDR2 is SQIVND (reference sequence). The CDR3 totals 21 residues. The CDR3 sequence: CASSRVRPGTGIRDSGNTIYF. The CDR3 nucleotides read TGTGCCAGTAGTAGGGTGCGTCCCGGGACAGGGATCCGCGACTCTGGAAACACCATATATTTT.

The V gene is TRBV4-1, the J gene TRBJ2-5; 9 bases map to TRBD2. Looked up from germline, CDR1 is MGHRA and CDR2 is YSYEKL. CDR3 size: 15 residues. Trimming cost V 1 base and J 5 bases; bases outside gene matches: 5. The CDR3 protein is CASSQGLAARETQYF. CDR3 nucleotide sequence: TGCGCCAGCAGCCAAGGACTAGCGGCCCGGGAGACCCAGTACTTC.

This rearrangement joins TRBV18 to TRBJ2-2, with D possibly matching TRBD1 (5 bases). The CDR3 runs to 14 residues. V was pared by 2 bases and J by 4 bases, with 8 bases between. The germline V gene encodes CDR1 KGHSH and CDR2 LQKENI. The CDR3 spells CASSPIRGTGELFF. The CDR3 coding sequence is TGTGCCAGCTCACCAATAAGGGGCACCGGGGAGCTGTTTTTT.